The 22 T cell receptor beta chains below all came from one sample that was sequenced in a study of T cells after posttransplantation cyclophosphamide. Profiling relied on immunoSEQ multiplex PCR, and the TCRdb table lists in-frame clones only, not all of them. The table lists around 66,000 clones, roughly 93% of them singletons, with roughly 2.9% in the top ten. The sequencing sample was made of PBMCs. These receptors were taken from a woman aged 25-40 years in good health and a related stem cell transplant donor.

The chain has TRBV7-2 and TRBJ2-3; 7 nucleotides match TRBD2. The germline CDR1 and CDR2 sequences are SGHTA and FQGNSA. The CDR3 spans 18 residues. After removal of 1 base from V and 0 bases from J, the junction contained 10 bases not matched to a gene. The CDR3 DNA follows: TGTGCCAGCAGCTTAGTAGTTGGGGGGGTCAGAAGCACAGATACGCAGTATTTT. Translated, it gives CASSLVVGGVRSTDTQYF.

The chain has TRBV28 and TRBJ1-2, with D hard to call. The germline V and J ends were trimmed by 8 bases and 5 bases, with 9 bases remaining between them. Germline CDR1 and CDR2: MDHEN and SYDVKM. The CDR3 totals 11 residues. The CDR3 protein is CASATRYGYTF. CDR3 DNA: TGTGCCAGCGCCACCCGTTATGGCTACACCTTC.

The V gene is TRBV28, the J gene TRBJ2-3; D might be TRBD1 (5 bases). CDR1 is MDHEN and CDR2 is SYDVKM in the germline V gene. V lost 6 bases and J 2 bases, leaving 21 bases between the germline ends. This CDR3 is built from 17 residues. This CDR3 reads CASSPAHDSLYTDTQYF. The CDR3 DNA follows: TGTGCCAGCAGCCCCGCCCACGACAGTCTCTACACAGATACGCAGTATTTT.

Concerning this clone: The same CDR3 also results from other DNA sequences found in this sample. CDR3 region: CASSFPTGANYGYTF. The CDR3, as DNA: TGTGCCAGCAGTTTCCCGACAGGGGCCAACTATGGCTACACCTTC. The rearrangement links TRBV28 to TRBJ1-2; 8 bases match TRBD1. The CDR3 runs 15 residues. CDR1 and CDR2 (germline): MDHEN, SYDVKM. V lost 3 bases to trimming and J lost 2 bases; unmatched junction nucleotides: 5.

The chain employs TRBV27 and TRBJ1-1; D unclear. This CDR3 contains 18 residues. Between the trimmed V and J ends, which lost 0 bases and 1 base, there was a span of 18 bases. The germline gives CDR1 MNHEY, CDR2 SMNVEV (reference sequence). The CDR3 DNA reads TGTGCCAGCAGTTTATCCCCTCACGCGAGGCTAGAGAACACTGAAGCTTTCTTT. This encodes CASSLSPHARLENTEAFF.

The V call is TRBV27, the J call TRBJ1-1; a weak D match, TRBD1 (6 bases). In germline, CDR1 is MNHEY, CDR2 SMNVEV (reference sequence). The V and J ends lost 8 bases and 0 bases respectively, with 13 bases between them. The CDR3 consists of 14 residues. CDR3 protein: CASRLGQLNTEAFF. For the CDR3, the DNA is TGTGCCAGCCGTCTCGGACAGCTGAACACTGAAGCTTTCTTT.

This clone was counted a single time. V usage is TRBV6-1 and J usage is TRBJ1-2; weak D call: TRBD1 (5 bases). The V gene's germline CDR1 is MNHNS and CDR2 SASEGT. CDR3 length equals 13 residues. Between the trimmed V and J ends, which lost 0 bases and 8 bases, there was a span of 10 bases. As DNA, the CDR3 is TGTGCCAGCAGTGAAGCGGGACTGCGCGGCTACACCTTC. Its translation: CASSEAGLRGYTF.

The chain has TRBV5-8 and TRBJ1-6; D is undetermined. Germline V gene lookup returns CDR1 SGHTS and CDR2 YDEGEE. This CDR3 has 13 amino acids. Trimming left V 0 bases short and J 8 bases short, with 6 bases between. As DNA, the CDR3 is TGTGCCAGCAGCTTGGGGACTGATTCACCCCTCCACTTT. It codes for CASSLGTDSPLHF.

The chain carries TRBV29-1 and TRBJ2-2, with a tentative D call TRBD1 (6 bases). The CDR3 is 14 residues long. Per germline, CDR1 SQVTM and CDR2 ANQGSEA. V shed 4 bases and J shed 4 bases, with 13 bases lying between them. CDR3 nucleotide sequence: TGCAGCGTTGCCACAGGGCTGGGCACCGGGGAGCTGTTTTTT. This translates into CSVATGLGTGELFF.

The genes are TRBV4-1 and TRBJ1-2, with TRBD1 matching 8 bases. CDR1 is MGHRA and CDR2 is YSYEKL in the germline V gene. Germline trimming cut 2 bases from V and 4 bases from J; bases unmatched to any gene: 15. CDR3 length equals 18 residues. The CDR3 loop reads CASSQRQGTARTSYGYTF. The CDR3 region has the DNA TGCGCCAGCAGCCAAAGACAGGGGACGGCCAGAACTTCCTATGGCTACACCTTC.

The chain uses TRBV11-2 and TRBJ2-2, with D perhaps matching TRBD1 or TRBD2 (5 bases each). Germline CDR1 reads SGHAT; CDR2 reads FQNNGV. V dropped 5 bases and J dropped 4 bases, with 14 bases sitting between them. The CDR3 extends over 15 amino acids. This CDR3 is CASSPIGAGTGELFF. The CDR3 DNA is TGTGCCAGCAGCCCAATAGGGGCGGGCACCGGGGAGCTGTTTTTT.

This chain links TRBV19 with TRBJ1-1, with D unresolved. Trimming removed 1 base from V and 10 bases from J, with 19 bases in between. CDR3 size: 15 residues. CDR1 is LNHDA and CDR2 is SQIVND in the germline V gene (reference sequence). The CDR3, as DNA: TGTGCCAGTAGTATAGCCGACCGGGCCAAAGGGAGAGCTTTCTTT. Translated, it gives CASSIADRAKGRAFF.

The chain combines TRBV27 with TRBJ1-2; D might be TRBD1 (6 bases). With 5 bases removed from V and 7 bases from J, the gap between germline ends came to 14 bases. Germline V gives CDR1 MNHEY, CDR2 SMNVEV (reference sequence). The length of the CDR3 is 13 residues. Written as DNA, the CDR3 is TGTGCCAGCAGTCCCTGGACAGATTCTGGCTACACCTTC. Encoded protein: CASSPWTDSGYTF.

The V gene is TRBV5-1, the J gene TRBJ1-6; D remains ambiguous. The CDR3 consists of 16 residues. Germline V gene lookup returns CDR1 SGHRS and CDR2 YFSETQ. Trimming removed 2 bases at V and 2 bases at J, with 11 bases between. The DNA of the CDR3 is TGCGCCAGCAGCTTCCGGGGTGACGCCTATAATTCACCCCTCCACTTT. This codes for CASSFRGDAYNSPLHF.

The CDR3 DNA is TGCAGCGGCGCGGGCACAGATACGCAGTATTTT. As protein: CSGAGTDTQYF. The chain carries TRBV29-1 and TRBJ2-3, with unresolved D. Trimming shortened V by 7 bases and J by 1 base, and 6 bases separated the two germline ends. Germline CDR1 reads SQVTM; CDR2 reads ANQGSEA. CDR3 size: 11 residues.

The chain employs TRBV7-9 and TRBJ2-3; either TRBD1 or TRBD2 may fit D (5 bases each). Between the trimmed V and J ends, which lost 4 bases and 5 bases, there was a span of 19 bases. The CDR3 is made up of 16 amino acids. Germline CDR1 and CDR2: SEHNR and FQNEAQ (reference sequence). CDR3 sequence (DNA): TGTGCCAGCAGCTCCCTGTGGGCAGGGAGTGGAGATACGCAGTATTTT. It codes for CASSSLWAGSGDTQYF.

The chain combines TRBV5-1 with TRBJ2-4; TRBD2 agrees at 8 bases. The CDR3 extends over 16 amino acids. V was pared by 2 bases and J by 4 bases, with 8 bases of the junction left unmatched. Germline CDR1 is SGHRS and CDR2 is YFSETQ. The CDR3 sequence is CASSFEAGAGKNIQYF. The CDR3 region has the DNA TGCGCCAGCAGCTTCGAAGCGGGGGCCGGGAAAAACATTCAGTACTTC.

The chain is built from TRBV7-9 and TRBJ2-1; perhaps D is TRBD1 or TRBD2 (6 bases each). There are 16 residues in the CDR3. Germline values: CDR1 SEHNR, CDR2 FQNEAQ (reference sequence). Deletions cut 7 bases from V and 8 bases from J, with 24 bases between. The CDR3 bases are TGTGCCAGCATCAATTGGAGGGGGGCGCCTTTCCATGAGCAGTTCTTC. Residues: CASINWRGAPFHEQFF.

The V call is TRBV5-4, the J call TRBJ1-2; D might be TRBD1 (5 bases). The V gene's germline CDR1 is SGHNT and CDR2 YYREEE (reference sequence). Trimming took off 0 bases at V and 5 bases at J, with 11 bases between the two ends. CDR3 length equals 14 residues. The CDR3 DNA follows: TGTGCCAGCAGCTTGGCCGGGGGAGAATATGGCTACACCTTC. Its translation: CASSLAGGEYGYTF.

The rearrangement uses TRBV7-2 and TRBJ2-3; unclear D gene. Germline CDR1 reads SGHTA; CDR2 reads FQGNSA. The CDR3 is 13 amino acids. The V end lost 0 bases, the J end lost 6 bases, and 7 bases lay between the germline ends. The CDR3 DNA reads TGTGCCAGCAGCTTAGCCGCTAGGGATACGCAGTATTTT. Protein: CASSLAARDTQYF.

V is TRBV6-5 and J is TRBJ1-4; D gene uncertain. Trimming took off 2 bases at V and 3 bases at J, with 7 bases between the two ends. The CDR3 contains 14 residues. CDR1 is MNHEY and CDR2 is SVGAGI in the germline V gene. This CDR3 reads CASSYRSANEKLFF. CDR3 coding DNA: TGTGCCAGCAGTTACCGGTCAGCTAATGAAAAACTGTTTTTT.

The chain employs TRBV5-1 and TRBJ2-7; TRBD2 matches 7 bases. V lost 0 bases, J lost 2 bases, and 2 bases stayed unmatched. Germline CDR1 SGHRS, CDR2 YFSETQ. The CDR3 runs 14 residues. CDR3 bases: TGCGCCAGCAGCTTGGAGCGGGGTACCTACGAGCAGTACTTC. This encodes CASSLERGTYEQYF.